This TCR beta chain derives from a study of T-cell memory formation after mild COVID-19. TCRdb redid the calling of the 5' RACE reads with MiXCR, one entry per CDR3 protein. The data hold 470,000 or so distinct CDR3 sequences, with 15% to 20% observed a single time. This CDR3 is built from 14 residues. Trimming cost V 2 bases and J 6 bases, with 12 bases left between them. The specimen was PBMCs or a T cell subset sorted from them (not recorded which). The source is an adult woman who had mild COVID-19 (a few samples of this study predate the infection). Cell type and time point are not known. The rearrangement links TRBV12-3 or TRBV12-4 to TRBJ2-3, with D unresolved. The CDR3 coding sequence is TGTGCCAGCAGTTTACACTCGGTCGGGGATACGCAGTATTTT. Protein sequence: CASSLHSVGDTQYF.